These T cell receptor beta chains were read from a single sample in a study of human T cells and chemical hapten exposure. MiXCR, run by TCRdb on the RACE reads, gives a single entry per CDR3 protein. The sample has over 95,000 distinct CDR3 sequences, roughly 12% seen once. Sequencing was performed on whole blood, taken in connection with sensitization to the hapten diphenylcyclopropenone (DPC). These receptors were obtained from a woman between 40 and 50 years old with alopecia areata. Some clones in this sample may be carry-over from other donors' samples. The CDR3 runs from the conserved cysteine through the conserved F or W. The D gene is left open where the match is weak. Clone size is given for some rows only: seen once, a few or many times, or a class if the clone is expanded.

abundance: few; d_gene: -; j_gene: TRBJ1-2; v_gene: TRBV20-1; CDR3aa: CSARPQGIYTF; CDR3nt: TGCAGTGCTAGACCCCAGGGAATCTACACCTTC
abundance: few; d_gene: TRBD1; j_gene: TRBJ1-3; v_gene: TRBV10-3; CDR3aa: CAISLGQGGNTIYF; CDR3nt: TGTGCCATCAGCCTAGGACAGGGTGGAAACACCATATATTTT
abundance: -; d_gene: -; j_gene: TRBJ2-1; v_gene: TRBV7-2; CDR3aa: CASSLGRDTNEQFF; CDR3nt: TGTGCCAGCAGCTTAGGGCGGGATACGAATGAGCAGTTCTTC
abundance: -; d_gene: TRBD2; j_gene: TRBJ2-7; v_gene: TRBV7-9; CDR3aa: CAIAGTSGYEQYF; CDR3nt: TGTGCCATCGCGGGGACTAGCGGTTACGAGCAGTACTTC
abundance: few; d_gene: -; j_gene: TRBJ2-3; v_gene: TRBV6-1; CDR3aa: CASSESHWGTDTQYF; CDR3nt: TGTGCCAGCAGTGAATCCCACTGGGGCACAGATACGCAGTATTTT
abundance: few; d_gene: TRBD2; j_gene: TRBJ2-7; v_gene: TRBV7-9; CDR3aa: CASSAGLAGGPYEQYF; CDR3nt: TGTGCCAGCAGCGCCGGACTAGCGGGAGGGCCATACGAGCAGTACTTC
abundance: few; d_gene: -; j_gene: TRBJ2-1; v_gene: TRBV6-5; CDR3aa: CASKGGARSYNEQFF; CDR3nt: TGTGCCAGCAAGGGGGGAGCGAGATCCTACAATGAGCAGTTCTTC
abundance: -; d_gene: TRBD2; j_gene: TRBJ2-3; v_gene: TRBV5-1; CDR3aa: CASSLLVAGGTDTQYF; CDR3nt: TGCGCCAGCAGCTTGTTGGTAGCGGGAGGCACAGATACGCAGTATTTT
abundance: few; d_gene: -; j_gene: TRBJ2-3; v_gene: TRBV7-8; CDR3aa: CASSPSGVGDTQYF; CDR3nt: TGTGCCAGCAGCCCTAGTGGGGTGGGCGACACGCAGTATTTT
abundance: many; d_gene: -; j_gene: TRBJ2-3; v_gene: TRBV20-1; CDR3aa: CSAPPLGTQYF; CDR3nt: TGCAGTGCTCCTCCCCTAGGGACGCAGTATTTT
abundance: many; d_gene: -; j_gene: TRBJ2-7; v_gene: TRBV21-1; CDR3aa: CASSKALKTVSYEQYF; CDR3nt: TGTGCCAGCAGCAAAGCCCTAAAGACGGTCTCCTACGAGCAGTACTTC
abundance: many; d_gene: -; j_gene: TRBJ2-4; v_gene: TRBV7-2; CDR3aa: CASSYMVGDIQYF; CDR3nt: TGTGCCAGCAGCTATATGGTTGGGGACATTCAGTACTTC
abundance: many; d_gene: TRBD2; j_gene: TRBJ2-7; v_gene: TRBV7-2; CDR3aa: CASSLAAGGYEQYF; CDR3nt: TGTGCCAGCAGCTTAGCAGCGGGAGGGTACGAGCAGTACTTC
abundance: few; d_gene: TRBD1; j_gene: TRBJ2-5; v_gene: TRBV7-2; CDR3aa: CASSTALTGPQETQYF; CDR3nt: TGTGCCAGCAGCACCGCCCTGACAGGGCCCCAAGAGACCCAGTACTTC
abundance: many; d_gene: -; j_gene: TRBJ1-1; v_gene: TRBV29-1; CDR3aa: CSVAAGGTAFF; CDR3nt: TGCAGCGTTGCCGCGGGGGGTACGGCTTTCTTT
abundance: few; d_gene: -; j_gene: TRBJ2-1; v_gene: TRBV20-1; CDR3aa: CSAAHQRVSYNEQFF; CDR3nt: TGCAGTGCTGCCCACCAGCGGGTCTCCTACAATGAGCAGTTCTTC
abundance: -; d_gene: -; j_gene: TRBJ2-1; v_gene: TRBV6-4; CDR3aa: CASSERGDYNEQFF; CDR3nt: TGTGCCAGCAGTGAGAGAGGAGATTACAATGAGCAGTTCTTC
abundance: few; d_gene: -; j_gene: TRBJ2-5; v_gene: TRBV11-2; CDR3aa: CASSLRRFETQYF; CDR3nt: TGTGCCAGCAGCCTAAGACGATTTGAGACCCAGTACTTC
abundance: -; d_gene: -; j_gene: TRBJ2-3; v_gene: TRBV3-1; CDR3aa: CASSQTGQAPDTQYF; CDR3nt: TGTGCCAGCAGCCAAACGGGGCAGGCGCCAGATACGCAGTATTTT
abundance: many; d_gene: -; j_gene: TRBJ1-5; v_gene: TRBV6-2/TRBV6-3; CDR3aa: CASSPRYSNNQPQHF; CDR3nt: TGTGCCAGCAGCCCGAGGTACAGTAACAATCAGCCCCAGCATTTT
abundance: few; d_gene: -; j_gene: TRBJ2-3; v_gene: TRBV18; CDR3aa: CASSPLASTDTQYF; CDR3nt: TGTGCCAGCTCACCCTTAGCCAGCACAGATACGCAGTATTTT
abundance: many; d_gene: TRBD1; j_gene: TRBJ2-7; v_gene: TRBV7-2; CDR3aa: CASGETGGFYEQYF; CDR3nt: TGTGCCAGCGGGGAGACAGGGGGCTTTTACGAGCAGTACTTC
abundance: few; d_gene: -; j_gene: TRBJ2-1; v_gene: TRBV6-5; CDR3aa: CASSRTWGSYNEQFF; CDR3nt: TGTGCCAGCAGCCGCACTTGGGGTTCCTACAATGAGCAGTTCTTC
abundance: few; d_gene: -; j_gene: TRBJ2-1; v_gene: TRBV28; CDR3aa: CASIGVYNEQFF; CDR3nt: TGTGCCAGCATTGGCGTCTACAATGAGCAGTTCTTC
abundance: -; d_gene: -; j_gene: TRBJ1-1; v_gene: TRBV28; CDR3aa: CASSPLGFEAFF; CDR3nt: TGTGCCAGCAGTCCACTGGGATTTGAAGCTTTCTTT
abundance: few; d_gene: TRBD1; j_gene: TRBJ1-2; v_gene: TRBV28; CDR3aa: CASSLVWRQGHYGYTF; CDR3nt: TGTGCCAGCAGTTTAGTTTGGAGACAGGGCCACTATGGCTACACCTTC
abundance: -; d_gene: -; j_gene: TRBJ1-5; v_gene: TRBV20-1; CDR3aa: CSARRTAYGNQPQHF; CDR3nt: TGCAGTGCTAGACGTACAGCATACGGCAATCAGCCCCAGCATTTT
abundance: -; d_gene: -; j_gene: TRBJ1-1; v_gene: TRBV6-4; CDR3aa: CASSDGENTEAFF; CDR3nt: TGTGCCAGCAGTGACGGGGAGAACACTGAAGCTTTCTTT
abundance: -; d_gene: TRBD1; j_gene: TRBJ2-2; v_gene: TRBV11-3; CDR3aa: CASSSFGTVNTGELFF; CDR3nt: TGTGCCAGCAGCTCCTTTGGGACAGTAAACACCGGGGAGCTGTTTTTT